This TCR beta chain appears in the sequencing data of a study of shared clonotypes between healthy human individuals. The CDR3 spans 14 residues. Germline CDR1 is SNHLY and CDR2 is FYNNEI. Between the trimmed V and J ends, which lost 7 bases and 9 bases, there was a span of 19 bases. Turning to this clone: The antigen remains unidentified.

General study results and limits: It was the few donors that limited the genetic and exposure-history diversity represented.

TCRdb's copy holds only in-frame clones and misses some; the assay was immunoSEQ multiplex PCR. Seen here are 650,000 to 750,000 clones, about two thirds observed once, and the top ten hold roughly 1.8%. V and J are TRBV2 and TRBJ2-1; D assignment may be TRBD1 or TRBD2 (5 bases each). Sequenced material: memory CD4+ T cells sorted from blood. As for subset: CD45RA-negative fraction. The clonotype originates from a woman in her twenties or thirties in good health. The CDR3 loop is CASMGDAYNAEQFF. The DNA of the CDR3 is TGTGCCAGCATGGGGGACGCCTACAATGCTGAGCAGTTCTTC.